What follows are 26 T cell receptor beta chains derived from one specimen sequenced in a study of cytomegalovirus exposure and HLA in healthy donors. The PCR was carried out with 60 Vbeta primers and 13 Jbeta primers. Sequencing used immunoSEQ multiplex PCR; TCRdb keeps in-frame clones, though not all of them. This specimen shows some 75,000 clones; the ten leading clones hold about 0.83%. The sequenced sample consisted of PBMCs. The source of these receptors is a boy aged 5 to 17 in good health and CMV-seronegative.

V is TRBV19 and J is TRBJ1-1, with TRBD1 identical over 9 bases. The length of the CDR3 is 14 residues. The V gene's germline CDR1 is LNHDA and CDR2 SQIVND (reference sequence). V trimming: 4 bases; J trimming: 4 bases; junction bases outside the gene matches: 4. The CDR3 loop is CASSTQGAVTEAFF. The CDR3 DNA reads TGTGCCAGTAGTACACAGGGGGCGGTCACTGAAGCTTTCTTT.

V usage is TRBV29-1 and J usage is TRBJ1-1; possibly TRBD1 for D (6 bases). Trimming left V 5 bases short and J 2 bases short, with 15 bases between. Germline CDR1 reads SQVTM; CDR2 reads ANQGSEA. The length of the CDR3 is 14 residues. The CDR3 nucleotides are TGCAGCGTTCTTCCGGGACACTTTAACACTGAAGCTTTCTTT. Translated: CSVLPGHFNTEAFF.

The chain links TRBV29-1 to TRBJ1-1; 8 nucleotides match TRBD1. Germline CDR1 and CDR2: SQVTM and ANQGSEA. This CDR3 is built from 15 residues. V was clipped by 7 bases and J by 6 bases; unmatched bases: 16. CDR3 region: CSAGTGQARGAEAFF. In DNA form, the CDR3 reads TGCAGCGCAGGGACAGGCCAAGCGCGTGGCGCTGAAGCTTTCTTT.

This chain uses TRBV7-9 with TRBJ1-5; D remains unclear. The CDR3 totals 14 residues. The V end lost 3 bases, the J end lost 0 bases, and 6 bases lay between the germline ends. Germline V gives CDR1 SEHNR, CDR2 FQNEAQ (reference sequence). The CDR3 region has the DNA TGTGCCAGCAGCTTGGGCTATAGCAATCAGCCCCAGCATTTT. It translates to CASSLGYSNQPQHF.

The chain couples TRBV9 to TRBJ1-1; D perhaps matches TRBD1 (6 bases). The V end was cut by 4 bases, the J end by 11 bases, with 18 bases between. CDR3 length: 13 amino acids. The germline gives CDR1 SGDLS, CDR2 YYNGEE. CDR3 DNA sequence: TGTGCCAGCAGCCCTGAGCCCGACAGGCCGGCTTTCTTT. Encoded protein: CASSPEPDRPAFF. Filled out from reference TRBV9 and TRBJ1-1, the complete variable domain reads DSGVTQTPKHLITATGQRVTLRCSPRSGDLSVYWYQQSLDQGLQFLIQYYNGEERAKGNILERFSAQQFPDLHSELNLSSLELGDSALYFCASSPEPDRPAFFGQGTRLTVV.

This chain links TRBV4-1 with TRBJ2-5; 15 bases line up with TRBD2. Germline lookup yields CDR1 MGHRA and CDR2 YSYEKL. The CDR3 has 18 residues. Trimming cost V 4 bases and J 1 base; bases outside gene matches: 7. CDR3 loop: CASSPRGTSGGPQETQYF. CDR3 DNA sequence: TGCGCCAGCAGCCCCCGTGGGACTAGCGGGGGGCCCCAAGAGACCCAGTACTTC.

CDR3 amino acids: CASSSAGEFYNEQFF. The CDR3 region has the DNA TGCGCCAGCAGCTCAGCGGGGGAATTCTACAATGAGCAGTTCTTC. V gene TRBV5-1 combines with J gene TRBJ2-1, with 8 bases matching TRBD2. CDR3 length equals 15 residues. The J segment lost 3 bases and the V segment lost 3 bases, leaving 5 bases of the junction unmatched. Per the germline V gene, CDR1 is SGHRS and CDR2 is YFSETQ.

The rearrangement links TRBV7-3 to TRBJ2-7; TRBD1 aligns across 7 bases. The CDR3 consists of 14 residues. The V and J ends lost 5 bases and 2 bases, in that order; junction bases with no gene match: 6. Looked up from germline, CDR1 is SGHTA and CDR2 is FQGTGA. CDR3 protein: CASSPGQSAYEQYF. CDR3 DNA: TGTGCCAGCAGCCCGGGACAGAGCGCCTACGAGCAGTACTTC. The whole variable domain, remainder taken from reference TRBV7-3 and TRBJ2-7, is GAGVSQTPSNKVTEKGKYVELRCDPISGHTALYWYRQSLGQGPEFLIYFQGTGAADDSGLPNDRFFAVRPEGSVSTLKIQRTERGDSAVYLCASSPGQSAYEQYFGPGTRLTVT.

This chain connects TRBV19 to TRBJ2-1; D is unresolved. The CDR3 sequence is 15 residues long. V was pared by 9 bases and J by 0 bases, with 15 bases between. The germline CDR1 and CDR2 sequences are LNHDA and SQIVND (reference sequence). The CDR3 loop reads CASDSGDSSYNEQFF. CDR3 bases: TGTGCCAGCGACTCCGGCGATAGCTCCTACAATGAGCAGTTCTTC. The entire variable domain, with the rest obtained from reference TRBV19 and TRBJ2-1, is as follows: DGGITQSPKYLFRKEGQNVTLSCEQNLNHDAMYWYRQDPGQGLRLIYYSQIVNDFQKGDIAEGYSVSREKKESFPLTVTSAQKNPTAFYLCASDSGDSSYNEQFFGPGTRLTVL.

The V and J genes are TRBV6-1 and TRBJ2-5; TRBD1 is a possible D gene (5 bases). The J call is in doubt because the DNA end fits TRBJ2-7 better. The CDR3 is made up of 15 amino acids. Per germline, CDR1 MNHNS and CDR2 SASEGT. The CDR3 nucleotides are TGTGCCAGCAGTGATGGCAGGGTCGTACCCTACGAGCAGTACTTC. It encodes CASSDGRVVPYEQYF.

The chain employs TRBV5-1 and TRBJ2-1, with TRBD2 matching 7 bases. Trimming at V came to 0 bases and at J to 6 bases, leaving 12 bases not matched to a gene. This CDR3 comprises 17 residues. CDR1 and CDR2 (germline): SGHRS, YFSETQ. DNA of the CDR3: TGCGCCAGCAGCTTGGGAGAACTAGCGATCGAGATCAATGAGCAGTTCTTC. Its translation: CASSLGELAIEINEQFF.

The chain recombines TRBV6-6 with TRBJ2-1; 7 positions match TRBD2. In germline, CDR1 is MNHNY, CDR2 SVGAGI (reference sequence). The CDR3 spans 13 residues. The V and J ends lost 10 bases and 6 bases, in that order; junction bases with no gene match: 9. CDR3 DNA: TGTGCCACGGAGGGCGGGAGAGGCAATGAGCAGTTCTTC. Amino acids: CATEGGRGNEQFF.

The CDR3 DNA reads TGTGCCACCAGCAGGGAGCCCTGGGGGGGAGGCAATCAGCCCCAGCATTTT. Translating it yields CATSREPWGGGNQPQHF. The gene calls are TRBV15 and TRBJ1-5; TRBD1 might be the D (5 bases). The CDR3 spans 17 residues. Trimming left V 3 bases short and J 2 bases short, with 17 bases between. Germline V lookup: CDR1 LNHNV, CDR2 YYDKDF (reference sequence).

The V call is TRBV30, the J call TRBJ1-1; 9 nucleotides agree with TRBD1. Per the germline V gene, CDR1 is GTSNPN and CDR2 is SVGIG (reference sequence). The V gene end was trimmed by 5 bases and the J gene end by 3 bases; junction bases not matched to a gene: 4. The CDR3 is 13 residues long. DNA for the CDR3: TGTGCCTGGGACCGGGACAGGGACACTGAAGCTTTCTTT. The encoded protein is CAWDRDRDTEAFF.

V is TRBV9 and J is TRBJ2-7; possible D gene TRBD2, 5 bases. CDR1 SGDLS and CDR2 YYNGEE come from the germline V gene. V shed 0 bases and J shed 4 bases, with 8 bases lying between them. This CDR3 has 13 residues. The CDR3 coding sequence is TGTGCCAGCAGCGTAGGGGAGTGGTACGAGCAGTACTTC. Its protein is CASSVGEWYEQYF.

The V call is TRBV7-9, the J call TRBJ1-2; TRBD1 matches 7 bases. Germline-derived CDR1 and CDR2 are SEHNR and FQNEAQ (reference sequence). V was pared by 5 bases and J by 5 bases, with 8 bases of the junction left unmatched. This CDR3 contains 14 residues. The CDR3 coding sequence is TGTGCCAGCAGCCCAGAGACAGGGTGGTATGGCTACACCTTC. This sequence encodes CASSPETGWYGYTF.

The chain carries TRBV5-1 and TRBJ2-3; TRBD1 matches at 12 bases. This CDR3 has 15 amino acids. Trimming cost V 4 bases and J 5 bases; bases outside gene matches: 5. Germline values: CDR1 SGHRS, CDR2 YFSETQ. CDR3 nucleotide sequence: TGCGCCAGCAGCCCGGGACAGGGGGCGGGAGATACGCAGTATTTT. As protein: CASSPGQGAGDTQYF.

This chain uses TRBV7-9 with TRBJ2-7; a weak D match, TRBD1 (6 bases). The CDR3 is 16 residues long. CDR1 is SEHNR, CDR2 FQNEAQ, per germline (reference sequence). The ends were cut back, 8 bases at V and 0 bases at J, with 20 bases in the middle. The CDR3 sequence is CASGDKEYRDSYEQYF. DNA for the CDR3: TGTGCCAGCGGGGACAAGGAATATAGGGACTCCTACGAGCAGTACTTC.

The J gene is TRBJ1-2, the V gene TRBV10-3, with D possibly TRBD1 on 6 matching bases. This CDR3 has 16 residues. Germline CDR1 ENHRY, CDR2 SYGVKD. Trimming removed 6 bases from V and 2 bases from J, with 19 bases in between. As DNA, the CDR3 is TGTGCCATCAGGAAAAAATCAGGGGATTCAAACTATGGCTACACCTTC. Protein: CAIRKKSGDSNYGYTF.

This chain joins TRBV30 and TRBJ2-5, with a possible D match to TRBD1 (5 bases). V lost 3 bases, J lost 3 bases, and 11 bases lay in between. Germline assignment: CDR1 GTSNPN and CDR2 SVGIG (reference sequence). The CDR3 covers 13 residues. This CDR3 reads CAWRPTGKETQYF. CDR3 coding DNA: TGTGCCTGGAGGCCCACAGGAAAAGAGACCCAGTACTTC.

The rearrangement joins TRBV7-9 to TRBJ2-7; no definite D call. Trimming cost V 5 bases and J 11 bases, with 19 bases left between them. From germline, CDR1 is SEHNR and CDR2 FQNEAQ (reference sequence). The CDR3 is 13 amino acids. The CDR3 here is CASSLNRDPNEYF. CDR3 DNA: TGTGCCAGCAGCCTAAACAGAGATCCGAATGAGTACTTC.

CDR3 loop: CASSLASGDYEQYF. CDR3 nucleotide sequence: TGTGCCAGCAGCTTGGCTTCAGGGGACTACGAGCAGTACTTC. This rearrangement joins TRBV5-5 to TRBJ2-7; TRBD1 is a possible D gene (6 bases). V dropped 0 bases and J dropped 3 bases, with 10 bases sitting between them. Per the germline V gene, CDR1 is SGHKS and CDR2 is YYEKEE (reference sequence). There are 14 residues in the CDR3. Supplemented by reference TRBV5-5 and TRBJ2-7, the full variable domain reads DAGVTQSPTHLIKTRGQQVTLRCSPISGHKSVSWYQQVLGQGPQFIFQYYEKEERGRGNFPDRFSARQFPNYSSELNVNALLLGDSALYLCASSLASGDYEQYFGPGTRLTVT.

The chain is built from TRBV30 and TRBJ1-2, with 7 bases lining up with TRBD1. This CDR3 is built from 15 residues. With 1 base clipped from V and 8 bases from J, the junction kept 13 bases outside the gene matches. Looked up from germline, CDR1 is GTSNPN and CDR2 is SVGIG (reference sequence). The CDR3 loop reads CAWSDLRWGQKGYTF. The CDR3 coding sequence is TGTGCCTGGAGTGACCTACGATGGGGACAGAAAGGCTACACCTTC. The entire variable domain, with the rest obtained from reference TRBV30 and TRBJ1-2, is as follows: SQTIHQWPATLVQPVGSPLSLECTVEGTSNPNLYWYRQAAGRGLQLLFYSVGIGQISSEVPQNLSASRPQDRQFILSSKKLLLSDSGFYLCAWSDLRWGQKGYTFGSGTRLTVV.

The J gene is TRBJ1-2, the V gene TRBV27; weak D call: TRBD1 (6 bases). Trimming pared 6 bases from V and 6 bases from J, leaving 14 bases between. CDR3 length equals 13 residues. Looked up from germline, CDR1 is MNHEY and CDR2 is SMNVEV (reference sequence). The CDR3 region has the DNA TGTGCCAGCAGGGCCGGGGGGCTGAATGGCTACACCTTC. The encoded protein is CASRAGGLNGYTF.

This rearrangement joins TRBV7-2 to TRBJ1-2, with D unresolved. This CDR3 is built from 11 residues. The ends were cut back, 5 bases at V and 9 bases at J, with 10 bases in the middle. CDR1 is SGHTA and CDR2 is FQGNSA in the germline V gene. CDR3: CASSRGASYTF. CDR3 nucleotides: TGTGCCAGCAGCCGAGGAGCTAGCTACACCTTC.

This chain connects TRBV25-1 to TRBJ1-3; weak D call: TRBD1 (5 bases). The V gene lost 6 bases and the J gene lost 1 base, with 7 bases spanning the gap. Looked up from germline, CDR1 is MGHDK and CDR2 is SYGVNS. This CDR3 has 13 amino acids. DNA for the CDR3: TGTGCCAGCAGGCAGGGTTCTGGAAACACCATATATTTT. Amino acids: CASRQGSGNTIYF.